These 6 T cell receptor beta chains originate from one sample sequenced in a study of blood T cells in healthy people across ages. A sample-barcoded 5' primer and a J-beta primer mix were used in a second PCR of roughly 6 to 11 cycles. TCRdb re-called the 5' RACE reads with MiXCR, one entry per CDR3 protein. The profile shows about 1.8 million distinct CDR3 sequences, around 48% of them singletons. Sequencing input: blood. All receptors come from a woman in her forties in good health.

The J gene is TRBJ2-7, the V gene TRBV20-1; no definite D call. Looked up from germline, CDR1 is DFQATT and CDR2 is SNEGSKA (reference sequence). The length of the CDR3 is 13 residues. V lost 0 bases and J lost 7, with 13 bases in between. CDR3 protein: CSARDPDSGEQYF. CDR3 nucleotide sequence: TGCAGTGCTAGAGACCCCGACTCTGGGGAGCAGTACTTC.

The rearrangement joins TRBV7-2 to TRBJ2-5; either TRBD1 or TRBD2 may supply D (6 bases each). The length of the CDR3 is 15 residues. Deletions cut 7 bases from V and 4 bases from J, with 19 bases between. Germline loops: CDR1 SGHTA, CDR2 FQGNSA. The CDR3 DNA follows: TGTGCCAGCACCCCTGGGGGGCGAAGGGGAGAGACCCAGTACTTC. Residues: CASTPGGRRGETQYF.

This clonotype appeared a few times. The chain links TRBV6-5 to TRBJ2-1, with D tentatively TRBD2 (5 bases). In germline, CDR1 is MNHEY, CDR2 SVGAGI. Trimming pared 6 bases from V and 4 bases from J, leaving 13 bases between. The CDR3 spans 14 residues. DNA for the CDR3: TGTGCCAGCAGATGGGGAGTCCTATACAATGAGCAGTTCTTC. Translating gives CASRWGVLYNEQFF.

Here the CDR3 reads CASSIRTGNTGELFF. The CDR3 DNA is TGTGCCAGCAGTATCCGGACAGGGAACACCGGGGAGCTGTTTTTT. This chain uses TRBV28 with TRBJ2-2, with 7 bases identical to TRBD1. CDR3 length: 15 residues. Germline V gene sequence: CDR1 MDHEN, CDR2 SYDVKM. Unmatched junction bases numbered 4, after V lost 5 bases and J lost 1 base.

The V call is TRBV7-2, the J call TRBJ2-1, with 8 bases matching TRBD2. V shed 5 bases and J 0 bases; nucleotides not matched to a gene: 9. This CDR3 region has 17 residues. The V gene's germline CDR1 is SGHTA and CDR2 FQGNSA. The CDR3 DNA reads TGTGCCAGCAGCCCCCTCTTACTAGCGGTCTCCTACAATGAGCAGTTCTTC. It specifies CASSPLLLAVSYNEQFF.

CDR3 coding DNA: TGCGCCAGCAGCCAAGATACAGGCAGGGTGTATGAGCAGTTCTTC. Residues: CASSQDTGRVYEQFF. The J gene is TRBJ2-1, the V gene TRBV4-3; tentative D call: TRBD1 (5 bases). Trimming stripped 0 bases from V and 8 bases from J, with 14 bases between. Germline V gene data show CDR1 as LGHNA and CDR2 as YSLEER. The CDR3 has 15 residues.